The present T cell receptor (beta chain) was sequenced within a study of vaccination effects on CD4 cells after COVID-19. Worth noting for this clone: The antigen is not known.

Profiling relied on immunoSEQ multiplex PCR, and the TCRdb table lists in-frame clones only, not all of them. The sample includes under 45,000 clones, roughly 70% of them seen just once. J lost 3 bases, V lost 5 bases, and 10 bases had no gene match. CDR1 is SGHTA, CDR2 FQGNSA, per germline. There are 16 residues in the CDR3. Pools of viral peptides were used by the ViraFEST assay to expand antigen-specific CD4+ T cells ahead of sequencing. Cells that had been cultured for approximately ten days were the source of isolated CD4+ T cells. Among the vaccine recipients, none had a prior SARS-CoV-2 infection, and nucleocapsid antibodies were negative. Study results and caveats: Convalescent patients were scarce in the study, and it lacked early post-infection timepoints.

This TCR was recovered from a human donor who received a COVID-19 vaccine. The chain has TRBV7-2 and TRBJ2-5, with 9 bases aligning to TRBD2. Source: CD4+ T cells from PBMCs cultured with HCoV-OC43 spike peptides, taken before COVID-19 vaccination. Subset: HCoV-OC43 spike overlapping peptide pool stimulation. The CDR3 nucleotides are TGTGCCAGCAGCCGCCCGCGGGGGGGAAACAAAGAGACCCAGTACTTC. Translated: CASSRPRGGNKETQYF.